This entry describes one T cell receptor beta chain. Germline CDR1 and CDR2: LGHNA and YSLEER. The CDR3 consists of 14 residues. The V end was cut by 0 bases, the J end by 6 bases, with 11 bases between. Chain pairing is unknown; alpha and beta were sequenced separately. Sequencing used immunoSEQ multiplex PCR; TCRdb keeps in-frame clones, though not all of them. The sample contains approximately 59,000 clones, 88% of which appear only once. These data are taken from a study of T cells in tuberculosis. Study-level information: Sequenced TCRs come from CD1B-GMM tetramer-binding T cells.

After thawing and overnight rest, PBMC were stained with GMM-loaded CD1B tetramer, viability dye and anti-CD3 for sorting. CD1B tetramers were loaded with Rhodococcus equi-derived C32 glucose monomycolate. CD14-expressing monocytes were removed from PBMC before cryopreservation and sorting. From each donor, some 90,000 tetramer-negative cells were sorted. This sequence originates from an adult woman with latent tuberculosis. The chain uses TRBV4-3 and TRBJ1-1; no clear D. The sample taken for sequencing was CD1b-GMM tetramer-negative cells sorted from PBMCs. The CDR3 is CASSQDRRVAEAFF. CDR3 bases: TGCGCCAGCAGCCAAGATAGGAGGGTGGCTGAAGCTTTCTTT.